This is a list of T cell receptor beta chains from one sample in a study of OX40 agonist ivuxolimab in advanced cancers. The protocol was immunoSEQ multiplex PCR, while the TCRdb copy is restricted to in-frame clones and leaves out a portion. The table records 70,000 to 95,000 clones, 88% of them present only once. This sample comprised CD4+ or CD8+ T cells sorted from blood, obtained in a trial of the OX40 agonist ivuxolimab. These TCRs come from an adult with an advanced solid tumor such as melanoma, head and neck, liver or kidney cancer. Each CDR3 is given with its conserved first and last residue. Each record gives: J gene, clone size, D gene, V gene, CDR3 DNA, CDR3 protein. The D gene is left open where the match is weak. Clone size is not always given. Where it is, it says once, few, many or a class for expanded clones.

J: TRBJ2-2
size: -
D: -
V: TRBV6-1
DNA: TGTGCCGGCGTTGTCGCGAACACCGGGGAGCTGTTTTTT
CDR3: CAGVVANTGELFF

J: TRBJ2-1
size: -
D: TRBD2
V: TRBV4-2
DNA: TGTGCCAGCAGCCAAGATGTCGGAGGGCCTAGCGGGAGATCTGAGCAGTTCTTC
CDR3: CASSQDVGGPSGRSEQFF

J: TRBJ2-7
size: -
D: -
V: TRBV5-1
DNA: TGCGCCAGCAGCTTGGCCCCAGGAAACTCCTACGAGCAGTACTTC
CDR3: CASSLAPGNSYEQYF

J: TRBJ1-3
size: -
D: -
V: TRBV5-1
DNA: TGCGCCAGCAGCTTGGGGCCTATCGGGGGAACGGGAAACACCATATATTTT
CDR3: CASSLGPIGGTGNTIYF

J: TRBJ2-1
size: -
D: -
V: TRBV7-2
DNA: TGTGCCAGCAGCTTAGCATCCGGGAATGAGCAGTTCTTC
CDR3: CASSLASGNEQFF

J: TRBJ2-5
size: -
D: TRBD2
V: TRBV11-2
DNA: TGTGCCAGCAGCTTAGGGGGGGGTAGCGGGATCAAGACCCAGTACTTC
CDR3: CASSLGGGSGIKTQYF

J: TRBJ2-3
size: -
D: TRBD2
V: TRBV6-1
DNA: TGTGCCAGCAGTGACCCTTGGCGGGAGTCGCAGTATTTT
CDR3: CASSDPWRESQYF

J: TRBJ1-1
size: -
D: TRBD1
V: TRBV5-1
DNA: TGCGCCAGCAGCCCCTGGGGGACAGGTGGGGTAACTGAAGCTTTCTTT
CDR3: CASSPWGTGGVTEAFF

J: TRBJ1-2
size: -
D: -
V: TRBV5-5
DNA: TGTGCCAGCAGCTTGGCCTGGCAGTCCGATGGCTACACCTTC
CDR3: CASSLAWQSDGYTF

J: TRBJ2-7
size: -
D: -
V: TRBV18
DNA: TGTGCCAGCTCACCCGCGGGAACGATGAACTACGAGCAGTACTTC
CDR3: CASSPAGTMNYEQYF

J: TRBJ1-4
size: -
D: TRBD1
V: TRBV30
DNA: TGTGCCTTAACAGACAGGGACGCAACTAATGAAAAACTGTTTTTT
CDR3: CALTDRDATNEKLFF

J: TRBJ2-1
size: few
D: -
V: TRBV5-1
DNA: TGCGCCAGCAGCTTGTACAGGGCGTCTTACAATGAGCAGTTCTTC
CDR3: CASSLYRASYNEQFF

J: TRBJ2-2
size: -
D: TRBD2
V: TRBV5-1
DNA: TGCGCCAGCAGCCCGGGACTAGCGGGAAGTCGGGAGCTGTTTTTT
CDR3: CASSPGLAGSRELFF

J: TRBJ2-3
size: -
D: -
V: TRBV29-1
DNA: TGCAGCGTTGAGACTGGGGAGGGCACAGATACGCAGTATTTT
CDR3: CSVETGEGTDTQYF

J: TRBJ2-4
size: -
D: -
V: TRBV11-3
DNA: TGTGCCAGCAGCTTGGGGGGCGACCCACGAGTAGCCAAAAACATTCAGTACTTC
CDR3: CASSLGGDPRVAKNIQYF

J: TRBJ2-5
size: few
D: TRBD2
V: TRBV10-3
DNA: TGTGCCATCCGTCCAGGGACTAGCGGAGCTAGTCAAGAGACCCAGTACTTC
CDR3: CAIRPGTSGASQETQYF

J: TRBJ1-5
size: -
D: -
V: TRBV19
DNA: TGTGCCAGTAGCCGGGGCCAGGGTGATCAGCCCCAGCATTTT
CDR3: CASSRGQGDQPQHF

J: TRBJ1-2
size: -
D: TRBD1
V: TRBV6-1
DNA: TGTGCCAGCAGCCCAGGGGGAGACTATGGCTACACCTTC
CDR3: CASSPGGDYGYTF

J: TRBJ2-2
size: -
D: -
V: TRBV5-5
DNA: TGTGCCAGCAGCTTGTATCGGGGGTTAGACACCGGGGAGCTGTTTTTT
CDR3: CASSLYRGLDTGELFF

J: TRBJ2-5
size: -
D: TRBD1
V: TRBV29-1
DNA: TGCAGCGTAGAACCGGGACAGGGAGAGACCCAGTACTTC
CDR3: CSVEPGQGETQYF

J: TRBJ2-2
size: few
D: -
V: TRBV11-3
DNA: TGTGCCAGCAGCTTAGCTCCAGCGACCGGGGAGCTGTTTTTT
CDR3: CASSLAPATGELFF

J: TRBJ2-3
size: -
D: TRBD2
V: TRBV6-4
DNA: TGTGCCAGCAGTGAAATAGCGGGAGAGACAGATACGCAGTATTTT
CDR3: CASSEIAGETDTQYF

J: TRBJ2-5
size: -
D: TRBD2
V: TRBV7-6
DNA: TGTGCCAGCAGGATCGGACTAGCGGGAGAAGAGACCCAGTACTTC
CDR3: CASRIGLAGEETQYF

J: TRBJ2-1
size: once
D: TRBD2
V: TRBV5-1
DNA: TGCGCCAGCAGTTATTTCACTAGCGGGACCAATGAGCAGTTCTTC
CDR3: CASSYFTSGTNEQFF

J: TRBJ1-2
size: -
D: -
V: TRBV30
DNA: TGTGCCTGGAACGAGGATTACTATGGCTACACCTTC
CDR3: CAWNEDYYGYTF

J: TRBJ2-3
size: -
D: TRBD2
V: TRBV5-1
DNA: TGCGCCAGCAACGCTGGTGCGGGAGCAGGAGATACGCAGTATTTT
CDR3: CASNAGAGAGDTQYF

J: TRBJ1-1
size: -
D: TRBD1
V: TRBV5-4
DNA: TGTGCCAGCAGCCAGGACAGGCCGACGGGCACTGAAGCTTTCTTT
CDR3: CASSQDRPTGTEAFF

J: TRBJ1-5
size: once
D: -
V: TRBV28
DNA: TGTGCCAGCATCAGTGGGCAGGCCCACGGGGAGCCCCAGCATTTT
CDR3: CASISGQAHGEPQHF

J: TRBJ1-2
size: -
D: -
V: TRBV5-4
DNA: TGTGCCAGCAGCGGCGGGAGGTATGGCTACACCTTC
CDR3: CASSGGRYGYTF

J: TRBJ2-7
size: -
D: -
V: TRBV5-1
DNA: TGCGCCAGCAGCTGGCAGGGAGCCTACGAGCAGTACTTC
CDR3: CASSWQGAYEQYF

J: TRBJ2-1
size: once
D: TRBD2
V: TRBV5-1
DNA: TGCGCCAGCAGTCGAGGCAGGGTCGGACTAGCGGATTACAATGAGCAGTTCTTC
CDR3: CASSRGRVGLADYNEQFF